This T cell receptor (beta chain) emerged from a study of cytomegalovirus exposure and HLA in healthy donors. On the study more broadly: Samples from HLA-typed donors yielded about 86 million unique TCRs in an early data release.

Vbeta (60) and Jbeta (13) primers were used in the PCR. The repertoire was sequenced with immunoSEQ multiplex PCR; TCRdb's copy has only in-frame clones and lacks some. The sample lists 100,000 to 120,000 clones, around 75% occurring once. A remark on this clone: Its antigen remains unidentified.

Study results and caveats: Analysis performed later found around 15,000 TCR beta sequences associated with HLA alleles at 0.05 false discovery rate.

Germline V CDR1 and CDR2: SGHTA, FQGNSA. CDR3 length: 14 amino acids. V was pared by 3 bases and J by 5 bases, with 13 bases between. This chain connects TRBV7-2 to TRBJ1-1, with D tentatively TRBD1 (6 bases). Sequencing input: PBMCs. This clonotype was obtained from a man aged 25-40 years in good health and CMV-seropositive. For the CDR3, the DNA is TGTGCCAGCAGCTTCCAGGGGTCTATTACTGAAGCTTTCTTT. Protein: CASSFQGSITEAFF.